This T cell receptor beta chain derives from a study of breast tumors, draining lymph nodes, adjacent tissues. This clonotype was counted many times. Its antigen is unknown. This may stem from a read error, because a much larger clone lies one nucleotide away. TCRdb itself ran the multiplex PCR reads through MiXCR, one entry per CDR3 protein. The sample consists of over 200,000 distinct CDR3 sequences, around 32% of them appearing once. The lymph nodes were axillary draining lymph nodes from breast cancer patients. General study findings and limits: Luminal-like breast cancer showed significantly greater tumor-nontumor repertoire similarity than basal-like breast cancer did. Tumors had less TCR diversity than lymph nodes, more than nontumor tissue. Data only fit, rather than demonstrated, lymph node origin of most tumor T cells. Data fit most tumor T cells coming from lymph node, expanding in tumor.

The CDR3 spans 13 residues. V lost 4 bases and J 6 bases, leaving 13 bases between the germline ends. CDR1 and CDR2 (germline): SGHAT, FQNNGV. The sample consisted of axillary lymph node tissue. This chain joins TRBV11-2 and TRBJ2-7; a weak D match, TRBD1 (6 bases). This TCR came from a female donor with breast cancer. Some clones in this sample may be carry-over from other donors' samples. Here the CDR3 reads CASSWDNYSEQYF. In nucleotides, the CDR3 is TGTGCCAGCAGCTGGGACAATTACTCCGAGCAGTACTTC.